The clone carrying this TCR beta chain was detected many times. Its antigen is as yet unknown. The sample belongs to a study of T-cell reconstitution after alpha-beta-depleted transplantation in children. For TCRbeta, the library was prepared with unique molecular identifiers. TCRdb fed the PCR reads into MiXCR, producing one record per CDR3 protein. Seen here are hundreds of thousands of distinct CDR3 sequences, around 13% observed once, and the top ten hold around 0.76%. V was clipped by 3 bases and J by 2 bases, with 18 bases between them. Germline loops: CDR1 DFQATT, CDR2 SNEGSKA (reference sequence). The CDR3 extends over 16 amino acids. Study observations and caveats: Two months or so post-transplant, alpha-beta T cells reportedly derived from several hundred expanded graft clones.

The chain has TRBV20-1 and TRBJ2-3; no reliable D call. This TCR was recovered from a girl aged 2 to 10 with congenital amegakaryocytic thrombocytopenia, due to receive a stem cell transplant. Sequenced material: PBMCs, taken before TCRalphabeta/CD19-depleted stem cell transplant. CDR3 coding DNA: TGCAGTGCTAGGGATCTCCGCGGATCAAACACAGATACGCAGTATTTT. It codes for CSARDLRGSNTDTQYF.